This TCR beta chain was found in a study of radiation and T cells in renal cell carcinoma. Study-level background: Nephrectomy followed 15 Gy stereotactic body radiation by 4 weeks. Study-wide findings and caveats: In blood, top tumor clones expanded by 2 weeks, shrinking by 4.

The CDR3 loop spans 11 amino acids. Trimming left V 5 bases short and J 4 bases short, with 9 bases between. The V gene's germline CDR1 is SQVTM and CDR2 ANQGSEA. Sequencing used immunoSEQ multiplex PCR; TCRdb keeps in-frame clones, though not all of them. The sample yields some 50,000 clones, about 80% seen once. Noted time point: blood 2 weeks post-SBRT. Regarding treatment: 15 Gy SBRT to primary tumor, nephrectomy 4 weeks later. Serial blood draws occurred at baseline and 2 and 4 weeks post-SBRT. This renal cell carcinoma was of the clear cell type. Remarks on this clone: The antigen is undetermined.

This chain links TRBV29-1 with TRBJ2-7; D remains unclear. This clonotype originated in a woman in her seventies with renal cell carcinoma. Sample: blood, taken from a patient whose treatment included radiotherapy and nephrectomy. Written as DNA, the CDR3 is TGCAGCGTTCAACAAGCGTACGAGCAGTACTTC. It encodes CSVQQAYEQYF.